Listed here is a single TCR beta chain. The length of the CDR3 is 14 residues. CDR1 SEHNR and CDR2 FQNEAQ come from the germline V gene (reference sequence). Trimming took 5 bases from V and 1 from J; bases not matched to a gene: 4. In the authors' workflow: Cell counts per sample came from amplifying reference gene primers. Clones were read by immunoSEQ multiplex PCR, and TCRdb kept only the in-frame ones, dropping some. V and J calls and clone size are given by that table; D and trimming were obtained from the DNA. Of some 110,000 clones in the sample, 80% to 90% were seen once. The source of the sample is a study of blood T cell repertoires in COVID-19.

Sequenced material: peripheral blood. The receptor was derived from a man in his sixties with acute or convalescent COVID-19. The chain recombines TRBV7-9 with TRBJ1-1; 7 positions match TRBD1. The CDR3 region is CASSRGQENTEAFF. The CDR3 DNA reads as TGTGCCAGCAGCCGTGGACAGGAGAACACTGAAGCTTTCTTT. The whole variable domain, filled in from reference TRBV7-9 and TRBJ1-1, reads DTGVSQNPRHKITKRGQNVTFRCDPISEHNRLYWYRQTLGQGPEFLTYFQNEAQLEKSRLLSDRFSAERPKGSFSTLEIQRTEQGDSAMYLCASSRGQENTEAFFGQGTRLTVV.